This T cell receptor (beta chain) comes out of a study of blood T cell repertoires in COVID-19. Study-level background: From T cells, B-cell-depleted T cells, or PBMCs came the material, which was cDNA or gDNA.

Sequencing used immunoSEQ multiplex PCR; TCRdb keeps in-frame clones, though not all of them. The sample holds more than 85,000 clones, 80% to 95% seen once. This TCR derives from a man aged 65-85 years with acute or convalescent COVID-19. The sequencing input was peripheral blood.

CDR3 region: CSVEVTSGYEQYF. The CDR3, as DNA: TGCAGCGTTGAGGTGACTAGCGGCTACGAGCAGTACTTC. V usage is TRBV29-1 and J usage is TRBJ2-7, with TRBD2 matching over 9 bases. From germline, CDR1 is SQVTM and CDR2 ANQGSEA. This CDR3 is 13 amino acids long. The V gene end was trimmed by 3 bases and the J gene end by 3 bases; junction bases not matched to a gene: 3.